A selection of T cell receptor beta chains follows, all from one sample in a study of response to subunit inactivated influenza vaccine. From the RT-PCR reads, TCRdb called clonotypes with MiXCR, one entry per CDR3 protein. Of approximately 530,000 distinct CDR3 sequences in the sample, roughly 13% are singletons; the top ten hold about an eighth. The specimen comprised PBMCs from blood, sampled around seven weeks after vaccination. Every receptor here comes from a man over 45 who received an inactivated influenza vaccine. CDR3s include the opening cysteine and the closing phenylalanine or tryptophan. A D gene is named only where the DNA matches it firmly. Rows may omit the clone size; those that give it use once, few, many or a size class.

NA | TRBJ2-7 | NA | TRBV25-1 | TGTGCCAGCAGTGCACTGCTTTCAGGCTACGAGCAGTACTTC | CASSALLSGYEQYF
few | TRBJ2-2 | NA | TRBV6-6 | TGTGCCAGCACAGGGTTGGGCGGGGAGCTGTTTTTT | CASTGLGGELFF
many | TRBJ1-2 | TRBD1 | TRBV5-1 | TGCGCCAGCAGCTTGGAAAGGGGGCAGCATGGCTACACCTTC | CASSLERGQHGYTF
NA | TRBJ2-2 | NA | TRBV5-1 | TGCGCCAGCAGCTTGAACGGGGTCAACACCGGGGAGCTGTTTTTT | CASSLNGVNTGELFF
NA | TRBJ2-7 | TRBD2 | TRBV12-3/TRBV12-4 | TGTGCCAGCAGGGCTGGGACTAGCGGTCTATACGAGCAGTACTTC | CASRAGTSGLYEQYF
few | TRBJ2-1 | TRBD2 | TRBV6-5 | TGTGCCAGCAGCTTGACTAGCGGGGGGTTCAATGAGCAGTTCTTC | CASSLTSGGFNEQFF
NA | TRBJ2-1 | TRBD1 | TRBV28 | TGTGCCAGCAGTCAAGGACAGGGGCGATACAATGAGCAGTTCTTC | CASSQGQGRYNEQFF
NA | TRBJ2-5 | TRBD1 | TRBV5-1 | TGCGCCAGCAGCTTGGGAGGGGGCGATTGGAAGACCCAGTACTTC | CASSLGGGDWKTQYF
NA | TRBJ2-2 | NA | TRBV9 | TGTGCCAGCAGCCCCCCGACAGTGAACACCGGGGAGCTGTTTTTT | CASSPPTVNTGELFF
NA | TRBJ2-2 | NA | TRBV20-1 | TGCAGTGCTAGTAACGCAGGGGCTAAGAACACCGGGGAGCTGTTTTTT | CSASNAGAKNTGELFF
few | TRBJ2-5 | NA | TRBV7-9 | TGTGCCAGCAGCTCCGCCGGGACACTCCTTCTCCAAGAGACCCAGTACTTC | CASSSAGTLLLQETQYF
many | TRBJ2-4 | NA | TRBV6-2/TRBV6-3 | TGTGCCAGCACGGCCTTGGCAGGAGCCAAAAACATTCAGTACTTC | CASTALAGAKNIQYF
NA | TRBJ2-3 | TRBD2 | TRBV3-1 | TGTGCCAGCAGCCAAGATCGGGAGGGAGATACGCAGTATTTT | CASSQDREGDTQYF
many | TRBJ1-5 | NA | TRBV20-1 | TGCAGTGCTAGTGGTGGGCAGATCAATCAGCCCCAGCATTTT | CSASGGQINQPQHF
NA | TRBJ2-6 | TRBD2 | TRBV27 | TGTGCCAGCAGTTTCCTAGCTAGCGGGATAACTGGGGCCAACGTCCTGACTTTC | CASSFLASGITGANVLTF
NA | TRBJ2-5 | NA | TRBV12-3/TRBV12-4 | TGTGCCAGCAGTTTCAGCACCTTCCAAGAGACCCAGTACTTC | CASSFSTFQETQYF
NA | TRBJ2-2 | TRBD2 | TRBV6-1 | TGTGCCAGCAGACGCACTAGCGGGAGTAGAGCCGGGGAGCTGTTTTTT | CASRRTSGSRAGELFF
NA | TRBJ1-2 | NA | TRBV20-1 | TGCAGTGCAAAAGCAGACACAGTACACCTTTTCTATGGCTACACCTTC | CSAKADTVHLFYGYTF
NA | TRBJ2-5 | NA | TRBV23-1 | TGCGCCAGCAGCCAATCTACGGGCGCACCTCTTCAAGAGACCCAGTACTTC | CASSQSTGAPLQETQYF
many | TRBJ1-1 | TRBD1 | TRBV20-1 | TGCAGTGCTAGTCAACCCGCAGGGGGCACTGAAGCTTTCTTT | CSASQPAGGTEAFF
many | TRBJ2-7 | TRBD1 | TRBV5-1 | TGCGCCAGCAGCCGTACACAGGGGAGATCCTACGAGCAGTACTTC | CASSRTQGRSYEQYF
NA | TRBJ2-2 | TRBD1 | TRBV27 | TGTGCCAGCAGTTTGGGGACAGGGGCCACCGGGGAGCTGTTTTTT | CASSLGTGATGELFF
NA | TRBJ2-2 | NA | TRBV10-3 | TGTGCCATCGTGGACAGCAACACCGGGGAGCTGTTTTTT | CAIVDSNTGELFF
NA | TRBJ1-1 | TRBD1 | TRBV19 | TGTGCCAGTAGACAGGGGATAACTGAAGCTTTCTTT | CASRQGITEAFF
NA | TRBJ1-6 | NA | TRBV10-3 | TGTGCCATCAGGGAGGAGCTCCTTAATTCACCCCTCCACTTT | CAIREELLNSPLHF
NA | TRBJ2-1 | NA | TRBV4-1 | TGCGCCAGCAGCCAACAAATTGGAGGGGCGAAGATATACAATGAGCAGTTCTTC | CASSQQIGGAKIYNEQFF
NA | TRBJ2-4 | TRBD2 | TRBV18 | TGTGCCAGCTCACCTCCGGGACTAGGGGACATTCAGTACTTC | CASSPPGLGDIQYF
few | TRBJ1-5 | NA | TRBV20-1 | TGCAGTGCTAGCGTGGCTAACAATCAGCCCCAGCATTTT | CSASVANNQPQHF
few | TRBJ1-1 | NA | TRBV6-5 | TGTGCCAGCAGTTACTATCGGGAGAACACTGAAGCTTTCTTT | CASSYYRENTEAFF
NA | TRBJ2-3 | NA | TRBV12-3/TRBV12-4 | TGTGCCAGCAGGCCGGACCACACAGATACGCAGTATTTT | CASRPDHTDTQYF
NA | TRBJ2-7 | NA | TRBV5-6 | TGTGCCGGCAGCTTGGGGGGTTACGAGCAGTACTTC | CAGSLGGYEQYF
NA | TRBJ2-3 | NA | TRBV9 | TGTGCCAGCAGCGTAGAGGGCGGGAAACTCACAGATACGCAGTATTTT | CASSVEGGKLTDTQYF
NA | TRBJ2-1 | NA | TRBV6-2/TRBV6-3 | TGTGCCAGCAATCCGGGGACGTGGCAGCAACAGTTCTTC | CASNPGTWQQQFF
once | TRBJ2-7 | TRBD2 | TRBV7-8 | TGTGCCAGCAGCCAAAGGACTAGCGGGGGATACGAGCAGTACTTC | CASSQRTSGGYEQYF
NA | TRBJ1-2 | NA | TRBV18 | TGTGCCAGCTCACCAGACGGTCGGAGCTACACCTTC | CASSPDGRSYTF
many | TRBJ2-3 | TRBD1 | TRBV29-1 | TGCAGCGTTGAATTTCCCACCGGGACAGGGGTTCCAGATACGCAGTATTTT | CSVEFPTGTGVPDTQYF
NA | TRBJ1-1 | NA | TRBV20-1 | TGCAGTGCAAAACACCTAATGAACACTGAAGCTTTCTTT | CSAKHLMNTEAFF
NA | TRBJ2-1 | TRBD1 | TRBV3-1 | TGTGCCAGCAGCCTACAGGGACAGGAGCAGTTCTTC | CASSLQGQEQFF
few | TRBJ2-5 | NA | TRBV12-3/TRBV12-4 | TGTGCCAGCAGAAGACAGGATCAAGAGACCCAGTACTTC | CASRRQDQETQYF
few | TRBJ2-5 | NA | TRBV6-5 | TGTGCCAGCAGTTATTACCGTCAGAATAAAGAGACCCAGTACTTC | CASSYYRQNKETQYF